This TCR beta chain was sequenced during a study of blood T cell repertoires in COVID-19. Study at large: COVID-19 samples collected from the United States, Italy and Spain covered acute and convalescent phases. From T cells, B-cell-depleted T cells, or PBMCs came the material, which was cDNA or gDNA.

This clone was detected a few times. V was cut by 5 bases and J by 6 bases, with 14 bases left in between. The CDR3 contains 14 residues. Looked up from germline, CDR1 is SGHNT and CDR2 is YENEEA. Original handling: Using reference gene primer amplification, nucleated cell counts were estimated. Assay used: immunoSEQ multiplex PCR; TCRdb lists only in-frame clones, some missing. Clonal size and the V and J genes are those of that table, whereas D and trimming came from the DNA. The sample consists of 250,000 to 350,000 clones, more than 75% of them appearing once. Sample: peripheral blood. The clonotype comes from a woman aged 45-60 years with active or convalescent COVID-19. This chain joins TRBV11-3 and TRBJ2-1, with D perhaps matching TRBD2 (6 bases). CDR3 sequence: CASSVTSSSNEQFF. CDR3 DNA: TGTGCCAGCAGCGTGACTAGTTCTAGCAATGAGCAGTTCTTC.